The 32 T cell receptor beta chains below all came from one sample that was sequenced in a study of OX40 agonist ivuxolimab in advanced cancers. TCRdb's table, derived via immunoSEQ multiplex PCR, lists solely in-frame clones and lacks some. The sample shows about 81,000 clones, approximately 85% of them seen only once. Sequenced here: CD4+ or CD8+ T cells sorted from blood, sampled in a trial of the OX40 agonist ivuxolimab. The source is an adult with an advanced solid tumor such as melanoma, head and neck, liver or kidney cancer.

This clone was recorded once. The chain uses TRBV7-2 and TRBJ2-7, with TRBD2 matching 10 bases. CDR1 SGHTA and CDR2 FQGNSA come from the germline V gene. This CDR3 contains 15 residues. The ends lost 3 bases at V and 3 bases at J; junction bases unmatched: 5. CDR3 in amino acids: CASSFLAGEVYEQYF. CDR3 sequence (DNA): TGTGCCAGCAGCTTCCTAGCGGGAGAAGTCTACGAGCAGTACTTC.

The genes are TRBV2 and TRBJ2-1, with D unresolved. Germline CDR1 and CDR2: SNHLY and FYNNEI. Trimming removed 4 bases at V and 9 bases at J, with 4 bases between. The CDR3 runs to 10 residues. The CDR3 nucleotides are TGTGCCAGCAGTGTATTTGAGCAGTTCTTC. This translates into CASSVFEQFF.

This sequence joins TRBV7-9 and TRBJ2-2, with D uncertain. The germline V gene encodes CDR1 SEHNR and CDR2 FQNEAQ (reference sequence). Trimming took 3 bases from V and 4 from J, leaving 9 bases between them. The CDR3 runs 14 residues. The DNA for the CDR3 is TGTGCCAGCAGCTTGGCAGGATCCACCGGGGAGCTGTTTTTT. Amino acid sequence: CASSLAGSTGELFF.

The chain couples TRBV6-1 to TRBJ1-1, with 10 bases that match TRBD1. This CDR3 is 13 amino acids long. Germline values: CDR1 MNHNS, CDR2 SASEGT. The V and J ends lost 10 bases and 4 bases, in that order; junction bases with no gene match: 6. CDR3 amino acids: CAIKGQGFTEAFF. In DNA form, the CDR3 reads TGTGCCATCAAGGGACAGGGGTTCACTGAAGCTTTCTTT.

The genes are TRBV28 and TRBJ1-2; D uncertain. V was pared by 3 bases and J by 4 bases, with 9 bases between. The length of the CDR3 is 13 residues. CDR1 is MDHEN and CDR2 is SYDVKM in the germline V gene. DNA of the CDR3: TGTGCCAGCAGTTTTGACGTAAGCTATGGCTACACCTTC. Translation: CASSFDVSYGYTF.

V gene TRBV7-8 combines with J gene TRBJ1-6, with D possibly being TRBD1 (5 bases). V was cut by 1 base and J by 14 bases, with 21 bases left in between. From germline, CDR1 is SGHVS and CDR2 FQNEAQ. The CDR3 has 16 residues. The CDR3 spells CASSLEAGPFEGTLHF. The CDR3 DNA reads TGTGCCAGCAGCTTAGAAGCAGGGCCTTTTGAAGGCACCCTCCACTTT.

The CDR3 DNA reads TGTGCCAGCAGTTCGGACAGGTGGGGGACAGATACGCAGTATTTT. This encodes CASSSDRWGTDTQYF. The rearrangement joins TRBV6-1 to TRBJ2-3; 7 bases are shared with TRBD1. Germline values: CDR1 MNHNS, CDR2 SASEGT. The CDR3 covers 15 residues. V trimming: 5 bases; J trimming: 3 bases; junction bases outside the gene matches: 8.

In its sample, this clone was seen once. The chain couples TRBV5-6 to TRBJ2-3, with D perhaps TRBD2 (5 bases). Trimming took off 3 bases at V and 2 bases at J, with 13 bases between the two ends. CDR1 and CDR2 (germline): SGHDT, YYEEEE. The CDR3 contains 15 residues. The DNA for the CDR3 is TGTGCCAGCAGCTCGGGGTATCTAAACACAGATACGCAGTATTTT. Amino acid sequence: CASSSGYLNTDTQYF. Combining the CDR3 with reference TRBV5-6 and TRBJ2-3 gives the whole variable domain DAGVTQSPTHLIKTRGQQVTLRCSPKSGHDTVSWYQQALGQGPQFIFQYYEEEERQRGNFPDRFSGHQFPNYSSELNVNALLLGDSALYLCASSSGYLNTDTQYFGPGTRLTVL.

Only one count was recorded for this clone. The chain combines TRBV15 with TRBJ2-4; the match to TRBD1 covers 7 bases. The ends lost 0 bases at V and 6 bases at J; junction bases unmatched: 5. Germline CDR1 is LNHNV and CDR2 is YYDKDF (reference sequence). This CDR3 contains 15 residues. The CDR3 reads CATSRETGSGNIQYF. The CDR3 DNA sequence: TGTGCCACCAGCAGAGAGACAGGGTCGGGAAACATTCAGTACTTC.

This chain joins TRBV9 and TRBJ2-2, with D perhaps TRBD1 (5 bases). There are 15 residues in the CDR3. Germline CDR1 reads SGDLS; CDR2 reads YYNGEE. V lost 4 bases to trimming and J lost 4 bases, with 14 bases between them. For the CDR3, the DNA is TGTGCCAGCAGCACCACCCCAGGGATCACCGGGGAGCTGTTTTTT. This sequence encodes CASSTTPGITGELFF.

Points on this clone: The limits of the CDR3 on the DNA are not certain, so only TCRdb's listed CDR3 is given. V and J are TRBV5-1 and TRBJ2-2; the table assigns TRBD2, which was not confirmed against the DNA. The CDR3 length equals 15 residues, ends included. Germline V gene lookup returns CDR1 SGHRS and CDR2 YFSETQ. The CDR3 is CASSFGPGGTGELFF.

The chain links TRBV5-1 to TRBJ1-4; D not certain. The germline V gene encodes CDR1 SGHRS and CDR2 YFSETQ. The CDR3 is made up of 14 amino acids. V lost 0 bases and J 5 bases, leaving 8 bases between the germline ends. CDR3 protein: CASSLGPINEKLFF. The CDR3 DNA is TGCGCCAGCAGCTTGGGACCAATAAATGAAAAACTGTTTTTT.

The chain couples TRBV9 to TRBJ2-1; unclear D gene. The CDR3 contains 13 residues. Germline V CDR1 and CDR2: SGDLS, YYNGEE. Trimming removed 0 bases from V and 5 bases from J, with 6 bases in between. The CDR3 nucleotides read TGTGCCAGCAGCGTAGGGACCCACAATGAGCAGTTCTTC. Translation: CASSVGTHNEQFF. The whole variable domain, filled in from reference TRBV9 and TRBJ2-1, reads DSGVTQTPKHLITATGQRVTLRCSPRSGDLSVYWYQQSLDQGLQFLIQYYNGEERAKGNILERFSAQQFPDLHSELNLSSLELGDSALYFCASSVGTHNEQFFGPGTRLTVL.

This sequence joins TRBV28 and TRBJ2-4; TRBD1 matches at 8 bases. The length of the CDR3 is 13 residues. Germline trimming cut 8 bases from V and 7 bases from J; bases unmatched to any gene: 7. Germline V CDR1 and CDR2: MDHEN, SYDVKM. The CDR3 nucleotides are TGTGCCAGCCATGGACAGGGCCGGAACATTCAGTACTTC. This sequence encodes CASHGQGRNIQYF. The full variable domain, its missing parts supplied by reference TRBV28 and TRBJ2-4, is DVKVTQSSRYLVKRTGEKVFLECVQDMDHENMFWYRQDPGLGLRLIYFSYDVKMKEKGDIPEGYSVSREKKERFSLILESASTNQTSMYLCASHGQGRNIQYFGAGTRLSVL.

This sequence joins TRBV6-6 and TRBJ1-6; possible D gene TRBD1, 5 bases. Germline CDR1 and CDR2: MNHNY and SVGAGI (reference sequence). V was clipped by 8 bases and J by 18 bases, with 14 bases between them. CDR3 size: 10 residues. The DNA for the CDR3 is TGTGCCAGCGGCGCGGGGGACCACCACTTT. Protein: CASGAGDHHF.

This chain joins TRBV7-3 and TRBJ1-2, with no clear D. CDR1 is SGHTA and CDR2 is FQGTGA in the germline V gene. This CDR3 is 14 amino acids long. The ends were cut back, 0 bases at V and 6 bases at J, with 11 bases in the middle. DNA of the CDR3: TGTGCCAGCAGCTTAACGGCGGGGATCGATGGCTACACCTTC. Its translation is CASSLTAGIDGYTF.

The sample holds one count of this clone. This sequence joins TRBV28 and TRBJ1-1; D ambiguous. Germline CDR1 reads MDHEN; CDR2 reads SYDVKM. V was cut by 3 bases and J by 2 bases, with 7 bases left in between. CDR3 length: 13 amino acids. The CDR3 loop reads CASSFLVNTEAFF. CDR3 nucleotide sequence: TGTGCCAGCAGTTTTCTAGTTAACACTGAAGCTTTCTTT.

This clone was recorded once. The same CDR3 is also encoded by other DNA sequences in this sample. CDR3 sequence (DNA): TGCGCCAGCAGCTTGGGGGCAGCGAACACCGGGGAGCTGTTTTTT. Its translation is CASSLGAANTGELFF. This rearrangement joins TRBV5-1 to TRBJ2-2; D not certain. CDR3 length: 15 residues. V was cut by 0 bases and J by 0 bases, with 6 bases left in between. Per the germline V gene, CDR1 is SGHRS and CDR2 is YFSETQ. Full variable domain (outside the CDR3, taken from reference TRBV5-1 and TRBJ2-2): KAGVTQTPRYLIKTRGQQVTLSCSPISGHRSVSWYQQTPGQGLQFLFEYFSETQRNKGNFPGRFSGRQFSNSRSEMNVSTLELGDSALYLCASSLGAANTGELFFGEGSRLTVL.

The rearrangement uses TRBV5-1 and TRBJ1-4; 9 bases agree with TRBD1. The CDR3 totals 14 residues. CDR1 is SGHRS, CDR2 YFSETQ, per germline. The junction had 8 bases not matched to a gene; V was cut back by 6 bases and J by 8 bases. The CDR3 is CASTLQGAGEKLFF. The CDR3 coding sequence is TGCGCCAGCACGCTACAGGGGGCAGGGGAAAAACTGTTTTTT. Based on the CDR3 plus reference TRBV5-1 and TRBJ1-4, the full variable domain is KAGVTQTPRYLIKTRGQQVTLSCSPISGHRSVSWYQQTPGQGLQFLFEYFSETQRNKGNFPGRFSGRQFSNSRSEMNVSTLELGDSALYLCASTLQGAGEKLFFGSGTQLSVL.

This chain uses TRBV11-2 with TRBJ1-1, with D perhaps TRBD1 (5 bases). Trimming took 0 bases from V and 0 from J, leaving 11 bases between them. The CDR3 consists of 16 residues. CDR1 is SGHAT and CDR2 is FQNNGV in the germline V gene. CDR3 sequence: CASSLEPTDLNTEAFF. CDR3 DNA sequence: TGTGCCAGCAGCTTAGAACCGACAGACTTGAACACTGAAGCTTTCTTT.

The chain carries TRBV6-1 and TRBJ2-7, with 8 bases identical to TRBD2. CDR3 length: 15 amino acids. The J segment lost 1 base and the V segment lost 0 bases, leaving 2 bases of the junction unmatched. CDR1 MNHNS and CDR2 SASEGT come from the germline V gene. The CDR3 bases are TGTGCCAGCAGTGAAGCGGTAGCGGGGTCCTACGAGCAGTACTTC. This encodes CASSEAVAGSYEQYF.

V and J are TRBV29-1 and TRBJ2-3; 8 bases match TRBD2. Germline CDR1 and CDR2: SQVTM and ANQGSEA. The CDR3 is 16 residues long. V trimming: 7 bases; J trimming: 4 bases; junction bases outside the gene matches: 16. CDR3 nucleotides: TGCAGCGGGGGGCGCAGGTCTAGCGGGTACGCAGATACGCAGTATTTT. Protein product: CSGGRRSSGYADTQYF.

DNA of the CDR3: TGTGCCAGCAGACAAGACGCCTGGACAGCTGGCTACACCTTC. It is translated as CASRQDAWTAGYTF. This chain uses TRBV28 with TRBJ1-2, with a weak D call TRBD1 (6 bases). CDR3 length equals 14 residues. V dropped 6 bases and J dropped 7 bases, with 18 bases sitting between them. In germline, CDR1 is MDHEN, CDR2 SYDVKM.

The chain is built from TRBV9 and TRBJ2-2; D remains unclear. Trimming removed 3 bases at V and 8 bases at J, with 8 bases between. Germline-derived CDR1 and CDR2 are SGDLS and YYNGEE. The CDR3 consists of 12 residues. CDR3 coding DNA: TGTGCCAGCAGCGCTGAGGCGGGGGAGCTGTTTTTT. Protein: CASSAEAGELFF. The full variable domain, rest sourced from reference TRBV9 and TRBJ2-2, is DSGVTQTPKHLITATGQRVTLRCSPRSGDLSVYWYQQSLDQGLQFLIQYYNGEERAKGNILERFSAQQFPDLHSELNLSSLELGDSALYFCASSAEAGELFFGEGSRLTVL.

This rearrangement joins TRBV28 to TRBJ1-1, with D unclear. CDR1 is MDHEN, CDR2 SYDVKM, per germline. V lost 8 bases to trimming and J lost 1 base, with 23 bases between them. This CDR3 is 17 amino acids long. CDR3 nucleotides: TGTGCCAGCGGATTGCGTCTTGGTCGCGGAGGGAACACTGAAGCTTTCTTT. Protein: CASGLRLGRGGNTEAFF.

V usage is TRBV18 and J usage is TRBJ2-5; D is undetermined. Deletions cut 3 bases from V and 1 base from J, with 12 bases between. CDR1 and CDR2 from the germline V gene are KGHSH and LQKENI. The CDR3 spans 15 residues. DNA for the CDR3: TGTGCCAGCTCACCCGGCAGACCACCCCAAGAGACCCAGTACTTC. Protein product: CASSPGRPPQETQYF.

This clone has just a few counts. This sequence joins TRBV7-2 and TRBJ2-3; 11 bases line up with TRBD2. After removal of 3 bases from V and 4 bases from J, the junction contained 6 bases not matched to a gene. Germline V lookup: CDR1 SGHTA, CDR2 FQGNSA. This CDR3 contains 16 residues. CDR3 loop: CASSFIAGGGADTQYF. The CDR3 nucleotides are TGTGCCAGCAGCTTCATAGCGGGAGGGGGGGCAGATACGCAGTATTTT.

The rearrangement links TRBV2 to TRBJ1-5, with D maybe TRBD1 (5 bases). The CDR3 contains 17 residues. Germline values: CDR1 SNHLY, CDR2 FYNNEI. V was trimmed by 3 bases and J by 7 bases, leaving 22 bases between them. The DNA of the CDR3 is TGTGCCAGCAGTGACTTTGTCGTTGGGGCAGGGAGACAGCCCCAGCATTTT. Translating it yields CASSDFVVGAGRQPQHF.

V usage is TRBV7-3 and J usage is TRBJ2-3; 8 positions match TRBD2. This CDR3 is 16 amino acids long. Unmatched junction bases numbered 11, after V lost 2 bases and J lost 7 bases. CDR1 and CDR2 from the germline V gene are SGHTA and FQGTGA. Here the CDR3 reads CASSLLAGSPTHTQYF. CDR3 nucleotides: TGTGCCAGCAGCTTACTAGCGGGCTCCCCTACTCATACGCAGTATTTT.

This sequence joins TRBV5-4 and TRBJ2-6, with D perhaps TRBD1 (5 bases). Trimming cost V 4 bases and J 0 bases, with 20 bases left between them. Germline CDR1 is SGHNT and CDR2 is YYREEE (reference sequence). The CDR3 sequence is 19 residues long. The CDR3 loop is CASSRTTALGPSGANVLTF. In nucleotides, the CDR3 is TGTGCCAGCAGCCGGACGACAGCCCTGGGGCCCTCTGGGGCCAACGTCCTGACTTTC.

In DNA form, the CDR3 reads TGTGCCAGTGTAGGCGGGAGGGAAGATACGCAGTATTTT. This codes for CASVGGREDTQYF. This chain uses TRBV19 with TRBJ2-3; 9 positions match TRBD2. Per germline, CDR1 LNHDA and CDR2 SQIVND (reference sequence). The CDR3 loop spans 13 amino acids. After removal of 8 bases from V and 5 bases from J, the junction contained 5 bases not matched to a gene.

This chain uses TRBV7-2 with TRBJ2-5; the D is unclear. The CDR3 has 14 amino acids. The germline CDR1 and CDR2 sequences are SGHTA and FQGNSA. Trimming left V 6 bases short and J 7 bases short, with 18 bases between. The chain's CDR3 is CASSPSRVSGTQYF. The DNA for the CDR3 is TGTGCCAGCAGTCCTTCACGGGTCTCCGGGACCCAGTACTTC. The whole variable domain, remainder taken from reference TRBV7-2 and TRBJ2-5, is GAGVSQSPSNKVTEKGKDVELRCDPISGHTALYWYRQSLGQGLEFLIYFQGNSAPDKSGLPSDRFSAERTGGSVSTLTIQRTQQEDSAVYLCASSPSRVSGTQYFGPGTRLLVL.